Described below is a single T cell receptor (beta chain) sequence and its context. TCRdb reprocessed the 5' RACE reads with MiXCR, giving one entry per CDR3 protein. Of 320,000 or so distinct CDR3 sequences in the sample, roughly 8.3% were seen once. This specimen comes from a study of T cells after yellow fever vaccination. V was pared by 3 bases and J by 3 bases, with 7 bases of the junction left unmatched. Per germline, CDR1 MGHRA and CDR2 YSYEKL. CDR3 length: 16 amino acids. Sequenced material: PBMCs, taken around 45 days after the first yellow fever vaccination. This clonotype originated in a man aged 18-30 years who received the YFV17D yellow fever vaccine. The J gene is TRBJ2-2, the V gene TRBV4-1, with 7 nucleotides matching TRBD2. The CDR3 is CASSQTVRGDTGELFF. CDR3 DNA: TGCGCCAGCAGCCAGACCGTACGGGGGGACACCGGGGAGCTGTTTTTT.